The 18 T cell receptor beta chains in this list originate from one sample, sequenced in a study of OX40 agonist ivuxolimab in advanced cancers. Some clones are missing from TCRdb's copy, which holds only in-frame ones; the method was immunoSEQ multiplex PCR. The sample contains tens of thousands of clones, approximately 86% of which appear only once. The sample in question was CD4+ or CD8+ T cells sorted from blood, obtained in a trial of the OX40 agonist ivuxolimab. These receptors originate from an adult with an advanced solid tumor such as melanoma, head and neck, liver or kidney cancer.

J is TRBJ2-3 and V is TRBV30; TRBD2 matches 8 bases. The germline gives CDR1 GTSNPN, CDR2 SVGIG (reference sequence). V trimming: 2 bases; J trimming: 3 bases; junction bases outside the gene matches: 10. The CDR3 totals 16 residues. The chain's CDR3 is CAWSIPGGSRTDTQYF. The CDR3 nucleotides are TGTGCCTGGAGTATACCGGGGGGGAGCAGGACAGATACGCAGTATTTT.

In DNA form, the CDR3 reads TGTGCCAGCAGCTTGGCCGACAGGGGGGCGGGCTACACCTTC. It translates to CASSLADRGAGYTF. This chain uses TRBV5-4 with TRBJ1-2, with 9 bases that match TRBD1. J gave up 8 bases and V 0 bases, and 5 bases lay outside the gene matches. The CDR3 runs 14 residues. Per the germline V gene, CDR1 is SGHNT and CDR2 is YYREEE (reference sequence).

The rearrangement links TRBV6-5 to TRBJ1-3; D ambiguous. The CDR3 contains 16 residues. Germline V gene lookup returns CDR1 MNHEY and CDR2 SVGAGI. V lost 0 bases and J lost 0, with 9 bases in between. The chain's CDR3 is CASSYSSRSSGNTIYF. CDR3 DNA sequence: TGTGCCAGCAGTTACTCGTCCAGGAGCTCTGGAAACACCATATATTTT.

This clone appeared once. The chain joins TRBV13 to TRBJ1-2, with 10 bases lining up with TRBD1. The J segment lost 5 bases and the V segment lost 4 bases, leaving 16 bases of the junction unmatched. Germline V gene lookup returns CDR1 PRHDT and CDR2 FYEKMQ (reference sequence). The length of the CDR3 is 18 residues. The CDR3 DNA is TGTGCCAGCAGCTCCACCCCGGGACAGGGGAGGTTTGGGTATGGCTACACCTTC. It translates to CASSSTPGQGRFGYGYTF.

V gene TRBV7-8 combines with J gene TRBJ2-7; unclear D gene. Trimming took off 1 base at V and 7 bases at J, with 5 bases between the two ends. This CDR3 is built from 11 residues. Looked up from germline, CDR1 is SGHVS and CDR2 is FQNEAQ. The DNA of the CDR3 is TGTGCCAGCAGCTTAGTGGCTGAGCAGTACTTC. Translating gives CASSLVAEQYF.

The CDR3, as DNA: TGTGCCAGCAGCTCGGACAGGGAACTTAACTATGGCTACACCTTC. Translating it yields CASSSDRELNYGYTF. J is TRBJ1-2 and V is TRBV5-6; 8 bases are a match to TRBD1. V shed 3 bases and J 1 base; nucleotides not matched to a gene: 5. Germline V gene sequence: CDR1 SGHDT, CDR2 YYEEEE. The CDR3 is made up of 15 amino acids.

This sequence joins TRBV4-3 and TRBJ2-1; TRBD2 aligns across 9 bases. The CDR3 is 13 amino acids. V dropped 0 bases and J dropped 14; count of bases not matched to a gene: 5. From germline, CDR1 is LGHNA and CDR2 YSLEER. Here the CDR3 reads CASSQDGAGGEFF. CDR3 DNA: TGCGCCAGCAGCCAAGATGGGGCGGGGGGGGAGTTCTTC.

The chain is built from TRBV7-9 and TRBJ1-2, with a weak D call TRBD1 (6 bases). CDR1 and CDR2 (germline): SEHNR, FQNEAQ (reference sequence). This CDR3 is 14 amino acids long. V was shortened by 5 bases and J by 6 bases, with 16 bases between the two germline ends. CDR3 loop: CASSPKGGGDGYTF. CDR3 in DNA: TGTGCCAGCAGCCCCAAGGGGGGGGGAGATGGCTACACCTTC.

The chain couples TRBV5-6 to TRBJ2-1, with D possibly being TRBD2 (5 bases). V was shortened by 1 base and J by 8 bases, with 7 bases between the two germline ends. CDR1 SGHDT and CDR2 YYEEEE come from the germline V gene. The CDR3 totals 12 residues. The CDR3 reads CASSLMRDEQFF. CDR3 nucleotide sequence: TGTGCCAGCAGCTTGATGAGGGATGAGCAGTTCTTC.

About this clone: The sample has other DNA sequences that encode this CDR3 too. The chain joins TRBV7-9 to TRBJ1-3; 9 nucleotides align to TRBD1. Germline CDR1 is SEHNR and CDR2 is FQNEAQ (reference sequence). This CDR3 comprises 15 residues. V shed 5 bases and J 1 base; nucleotides not matched to a gene: 3. The CDR3 bases are TGTGCCAGCAGCCCACAGGGGGCTTCTGGAAACACCATATATTTT. It encodes CASSPQGASGNTIYF.

The chain links TRBV6-1 to TRBJ1-5; 7 bases fit TRBD1. Per the germline V gene, CDR1 is MNHNS and CDR2 is SASEGT. With V trimmed by 4 bases and J by 8 bases, 8 bases remained unmatched. The CDR3 is 14 amino acids. CDR3 nucleotide sequence: TGTGCCAGCAGTGCCCACAGGGGCCTTAAGCCCCAGCATTTT. It codes for CASSAHRGLKPQHF.

This clone was counted only a few times. V and J are TRBV7-8 and TRBJ2-5; D not resolved. The CDR3 has 12 amino acids. Between the trimmed V and J ends, which lost 2 bases and 4 bases, there was a span of 5 bases. Looked up from germline, CDR1 is SGHVS and CDR2 is FQNEAQ. Here the CDR3 DNA reads TGTGCCAGCAGCTTACGCGGAGAGACCCAGTACTTC. Protein sequence: CASSLRGETQYF.

The chain couples TRBV9 to TRBJ2-4; D is unclear. The CDR3 has 15 residues. V was cut by 0 bases and J by 8 bases, with 15 bases left in between. Germline CDR1 SGDLS, CDR2 YYNGEE. The CDR3 DNA follows: TGTGCCAGCAGCGTAGGTCAGGCGGCAACATACATTCAGTACTTC. Protein: CASSVGQAATYIQYF.

V is TRBV14 and J is TRBJ1-2; D is undetermined. CDR1 is SGHDN and CDR2 is FVKESK in the germline V gene. This CDR3 region has 14 residues. The germline V and J ends were trimmed by 6 bases and 2 bases, with 13 bases remaining between them. CDR3 DNA sequence: TGTGCCAGCAGTCCCCTCGGGTGGAACTATGGCTACACCTTC. Its translation is CASSPLGWNYGYTF.

V usage is TRBV20-1 and J usage is TRBJ2-7; D call uncertain. Germline V gene data show CDR1 as DFQATT and CDR2 as SNEGSKA (reference sequence). The CDR3 runs 11 residues. Trimming pared 5 bases from V and 3 bases from J, leaving 8 bases between. CDR3 loop: CSADENYEQYF. CDR3 coding DNA: TGCAGTGCTGACGAGAACTACGAGCAGTACTTC.

This chain uses TRBV19 with TRBJ1-5; 9 bases match TRBD1. V lost 7 bases to trimming and J lost 4 bases; unmatched junction nucleotides: 8. The germline V gene encodes CDR1 LNHDA and CDR2 SQIVND (reference sequence). The CDR3 runs to 15 residues. The CDR3 loop is CASTRQGGPNQPQHF. Here the CDR3 DNA reads TGTGCCAGTACCCGACAGGGGGGACCTAATCAGCCCCAGCATTTT.

This clone has more than one count but fewer than ten. J is TRBJ1-5 and V is TRBV19; D is unresolved. Germline values: CDR1 LNHDA, CDR2 SQIVND (reference sequence). The V end was cut by 3 bases, the J end by 2 bases, with 11 bases between. The CDR3 contains 15 residues. In DNA, the CDR3 is TGTGCCAGTAGTATTGATGGGGTAGGCAATCAGCCCCAGCATTTT. It is translated as CASSIDGVGNQPQHF. The whole variable domain, filled in from reference TRBV19 and TRBJ1-5, reads DGGITQSPKYLFRKEGQNVTLSCEQNLNHDAMYWYRQDPGQGLRLIYYSQIVNDFQKGDIAEGYSVSREKKESFPLTVTSAQKNPTAFYLCASSIDGVGNQPQHFGDGTRLSIL.

The chain recombines TRBV9 with TRBJ2-3; 13 positions agree with TRBD2. Germline V CDR1 and CDR2: SGDLS, YYNGEE. The CDR3 consists of 19 residues. Trimming at V came to 3 bases and at J to 1 base, leaving 11 bases not matched to a gene. The CDR3 here is CASSGGLAGVSLGTDTQYF. DNA of the CDR3: TGTGCCAGCAGCGGAGGACTAGCGGGGGTATCATTGGGCACAGATACGCAGTATTTT.